This TCR beta chain was captured by sequencing in a study of response to subunit inactivated influenza vaccine listed by TCRdb under 2018. At the level of the whole study: To follow how T cells responded to a trivalent subunit inactivated influenza vaccine, the researchers relied on deep quantitative profiling of the T cell receptor repertoire.

To prepare the library, RT-PCR was applied. The reads were generated on an Illumina HiSeq 2500. The public reads were reprocessed in TCRdb via fastp at Q25 and MiXCR, keeping in-frame beta chains. When rows share a CDR3 protein, they turn into one entry using the most common DNA and genes. This sample is represented by about 800,000 distinct CDR3 sequences; around 20% of them were singletons. The top ten clones comprise roughly a tenth of the sample. This clonotype was recorded many times. The target of this receptor is not known. Per-base quality was not reported, and no clone a single base away is much larger than it. From its cysteine to its phenylalanine, the CDR3 spans 15 amino acids. Kept here is only the CDR3 DNA, which spans 45 bases and is read in frame from base 1. The germline V gene specifies SGHRS as CDR1 and YFSETQ as CDR2. V has 4 bases trimmed and J has 5 bases trimmed; junction bases matching no gene number 7.

The study at large found these results: The authors proposed that each seasonal influenza vaccination may bring in only a limited number of new T cells.

The sample here was PBMCs from blood, taken 5 days after vaccination. The sequence joins TRBV5-1 to TRBJ2-1; TRBD2 lines up with 9 middle nucleotides. The sequence was collected from a man aged 50 to 59 who received an inactivated influenza vaccine. Donor details come from another sample of the same person, matched by shared clones. The bases read TGCGCCAGCAGCCAGAGCGGGGGGCATAACAATGAGCAGTTCTTC. Its protein product is CASSQSGGHNNEQFF.